This T cell receptor beta chain was sequenced for a study of cytomegalovirus exposure and HLA in healthy donors (TCRdb year 2017). Looking at the study overall: The 500 to 700 repertoires of the first cohort and the 95 to 150 validation repertoires were produced on the same platform, according to a later analysis. The study aimed to test whether signatures of past pathogen exposure could be identified by cataloging public T cell receptors. In addition to the first cohort of several hundred subjects, a separate validation cohort of under 150 different subjects was used. To predict cytomegalovirus infection status, the study brought together high-throughput TCR immunosequencing, statistical association of individual TCRs with disease status, and machine learning. On the study overall, not on this receptor specifically: In a later analysis, TCRs clustered in the first cohort were found to also tend to co-occur in the approximately 120 validation repertoires, with approximately 94% of cluster scores above 0. It was suggested by the authors that the approach could potentially be generalized to other disease states and immunological phenotypes. Most TCR sequences were seen in very few donors, while some public TCRs were found in many individuals. In vitro tests confirmed that three of the cytomegalovirus-associated TCR beta chains recognize cytomegalovirus antigens. The study listed 150 to 200 TCR beta chains as associated with cytomegalovirus. A later analysis had no HLA typing for the validation cohort, so co-occurrence there was scored across all 120 or so repertoires. In both the original and validation cohorts, the classifier was reported to diagnose cytomegalovirus status with high specificity and sensitivity.

Separate from the approximately 730-subject first cohort, the validation cohort of 95 to 150 subjects was the group to which the donors belonged. The junction shows trimming of 2 bases on V and 0 bases on J, plus 5 bases between the germline ends. CDR3 length: 13 amino acids, cysteine to phenylalanine. Only the CDR3 part of the read is kept: 39 bases, read in frame from the first base. In the germline V gene, CDR1 corresponds to SGHRS and CDR2 to YFSETQ. Comments on this clone: Its antigen remains unidentified. No base quality values were provided; no much bigger clone lies one nucleotide off.

The library was prepared using the immunoSEQ multiplex PCR assay. The authors' pipeline ran thus. A statistical classification framework was built to diagnose cytomegalovirus status from the catalog of TCR beta chain sequences. As stored in TCRdb, this immuneACCESS dataset retains in-frame rearrangements with V and J assigned. A fraction of the clones does not appear; measured against another copy, unresolved V genes explain less than half of the discrepancy, and the remainder lacks a known reason. Clonal size and the V and J genes are those of that table, whereas D and trimming came from the DNA. This sample holds 78,000 or so clones; almost 97% were observed only once. The biggest ten clones account for over 1.5% of the sample.

The chain links TRBV5-1 with TRBJ1-1; confidence is insufficient to name the D gene. Input material: PBMCs. The source of this sequence is a young man in good health and CMV-seropositive. This receptor carries the CDR3 CASSFRVNTEAFF. The bases read TGCGCCAGCAGCTTTCGGGTGAACACTGAAGCTTTCTTT.